What follows are 17 T cell receptor beta chains derived from one specimen sequenced in a study of CD8 T cells in ankylosing spondylitis (dated by TCRdb to 2015 to 2018). Here is what the overall study found, with its caveats: A TCR beta motif of several highly homologous amino acid variants appeared characteristic of blood from ankylosing spondylitis patients.

These TCRs' antigens remain unknown. The library was produced with 5' RACE. Data came from an Illumina HiSeq 2500. TCRdb ran its own pipeline on the public reads, namely fastp trimming at Q25 and MiXCR clone calling, and kept in-frame beta chains. Here each entry gathers all rows of one CDR3 protein and keeps the most common genes and DNA. The sample table records about 840,000 distinct CDR3 sequences; 12% of these occur just once. The ten biggest clones cover under 0.6% of the sample. The sequenced sample consisted of blood, either unsorted or a sorted T cell fraction (not recorded which). The receptors were sampled from a male donor with ankylosing spondylitis.

V usage is TRBV6-1 and J usage is TRBJ1-3, with D possibly being TRBD1 (6 bases). The CDR3 contains 15 residues. V dropped 11 bases and J dropped 2 bases, with 19 bases sitting between them. In germline, CDR1 is MNHNS, CDR2 SASEGT. This CDR3 reads CAGSNPGTTGNTIYF. Here the CDR3 DNA reads TGTGCCGGATCTAACCCCGGGACAACTGGAAACACCATATATTTT.

The rearrangement uses TRBV6-1 and TRBJ1-2, with a weak D call TRBD1 (6 bases). CDR1 and CDR2 from the germline V gene are MNHNS and SASEGT. The CDR3 covers 14 residues. Trimming took off 0 bases at V and 4 bases at J, with 9 bases between the two ends. The CDR3 DNA follows: TGTGCCAGCAGTGAAGCCAGGGGTATCTATGGCTACACCTTC. This encodes CASSEARGIYGYTF.

The chain combines TRBV5-6 with TRBJ2-7, with D tentatively TRBD1 (5 bases). Germline CDR1 SGHDT, CDR2 YYEEEE. The ends were cut back, 4 bases at V and 0 bases at J, with 14 bases in the middle. The CDR3 has 15 amino acids. CDR3 sequence (DNA): TGTGCCAGCAGCCTGACAGAGGTGGGCTCCTACGAGCAGTACTTC. It is translated as CASSLTEVGSYEQYF.

V gene TRBV7-2 combines with J gene TRBJ1-5, with TRBD1 identical over 8 bases. This CDR3 region has 14 residues. The germline V gene encodes CDR1 SGHTA and CDR2 FQGNSA. With V trimmed by 0 bases and J by 5 bases, 0 bases remained unmatched. The CDR3 spells CASSLAQGDQPQHF. The CDR3 nucleotides read TGTGCCAGCAGCTTAGCACAGGGGGATCAGCCCCAGCATTTT.

This clonotype appeared a few times. The chain links TRBV7-6 to TRBJ2-7, with D tentatively TRBD2 (5 bases). The ends were cut back, 3 bases at V and 2 bases at J, with 14 bases in the middle. The CDR3 is 15 amino acids. CDR1 and CDR2 from the germline V gene are SGHVS and FNYEAQ. CDR3 sequence: CASSLHPGNPYEQYF. The DNA for the CDR3 is TGTGCCAGCAGCTTGCACCCCGGGAATCCCTACGAGCAGTACTTC.

The chain employs TRBV20-1 and TRBJ2-1; the match to TRBD2 covers 9 bases. The ends lost 6 bases at V and 5 bases at J; junction bases unmatched: 5. CDR1 DFQATT and CDR2 SNEGSKA come from the germline V gene (reference sequence). This CDR3 spans 13 amino acids. The CDR3 region is CSARTSANNEQFF. In nucleotides, the CDR3 is TGCAGTGCCCGGACTAGCGCTAACAATGAGCAGTTCTTC.

This clonotype was detected only a few times. The CDR3 sequence is CAQAESISGANVLTF. The CDR3 DNA reads TGCGCCCAAGCGGAATCTATCTCTGGGGCCAACGTCCTGACTTTC. The chain uses TRBV23-1 and TRBJ2-6; tentatively, D is TRBD2 (5 bases). TRBV23-1 is given ORF status, its function remaining uncertain. V was clipped by 11 bases and J by 0 bases, with 14 bases between them. The CDR3 spans 15 residues.

This clonotype has only a few counts. The chain is built from TRBV4-3 and TRBJ2-7; 7 bases map to TRBD1. The V and J ends lost 0 bases and 6 bases, in that order; junction bases with no gene match: 14. Germline V gives CDR1 LGHNA, CDR2 YSLEER. This CDR3 is built from 17 residues. The CDR3 region has the DNA TGCGCCAGCAGCCAAGAAGGGGCCACAGGGGTCTGGTCCGAGCAGTACTTC. It codes for CASSQEGATGVWSEQYF.

This rearrangement joins TRBV6-2 or TRBV6-3 to TRBJ2-3; the D is unclear. Looked up from germline, CDR1 is MNHEY and CDR2 is SVGEGT. Trimming removed 8 bases at V and 4 bases at J, with 10 bases between. The CDR3 has 12 amino acids. The CDR3 region is CASRPGSDTQYF. The CDR3 bases are TGTGCCAGCCGACCCGGTTCAGATACGCAGTATTTT.

The chain joins TRBV4-2 to TRBJ1-4; unclear D gene. V was cut by 0 bases and J by 11 bases, with 10 bases left in between. Germline V CDR1 and CDR2: LGHNA, YNFKEQ. This CDR3 spans 13 amino acids. CDR3 residues: CASSQERTYKLFF. DNA for the CDR3: TGTGCCAGCAGCCAAGAGCGGACCTACAAACTGTTTTTT.

This clonotype was counted only a few times. The V and J genes are TRBV27 and TRBJ2-3; possibly TRBD1 for D (6 bases). V lost 2 bases and J lost 2, with 11 bases in between. Germline V gene data show CDR1 as MNHEY and CDR2 as SMNVEV (reference sequence). This CDR3 contains 15 residues. The CDR3 coding sequence is TGTGCCAGCAGTTTAATGGACAGTACCACAGATACGCAGTATTTT. Its translation: CASSLMDSTTDTQYF.

This chain uses TRBV20-1 with TRBJ1-5; 7 nucleotides agree with TRBD1. This CDR3 comprises 14 residues. CDR1 and CDR2 from the germline V gene are DFQATT and SNEGSKA (reference sequence). Trimming took 3 bases from V and 4 from J; bases not matched to a gene: 6. The CDR3 nucleotides are TGCAGTGCTAGCAGGGGGATTGGAAATCAGCCCCAGCATTTT. It translates to CSASRGIGNQPQHF.

The V call is TRBV5-1, the J call TRBJ1-3; 8 nucleotides agree with TRBD1. CDR1 SGHRS and CDR2 YFSETQ come from the germline V gene. The V gene end was trimmed by 3 bases and the J gene end by 8 bases; junction bases not matched to a gene: 7. The CDR3 consists of 14 residues. The CDR3: CASSSGQGLDTIYF. DNA of the CDR3: TGCGCCAGCAGCTCAGGACAGGGTTTGGACACCATATATTTT.

This clonotype has more than one count but fewer than ten. This chain links TRBV9 with TRBJ1-2, with D possibly being TRBD1 (5 bases). The CDR3 is made up of 15 amino acids. Germline V gene lookup returns CDR1 SGDLS and CDR2 YYNGEE. V was pared by 0 bases and J by 4 bases, with 13 bases between. The CDR3: CASSVGVGPGYGYTF. The CDR3 DNA reads as TGTGCCAGCAGCGTAGGGGTGGGGCCCGGCTATGGCTACACCTTC.

This clonotype was recorded a few times. The chain recombines TRBV7-6 with TRBJ1-1; D gene ambiguous. The V end lost 5 bases, the J end lost 5 bases, and 12 bases lay between the germline ends. The CDR3 totals 13 residues. CDR1 and CDR2 (germline): SGHVS, FNYEAQ. As DNA, the CDR3 is TGTGCCAGCAGCCTTCAGGTTGATACTGAAGCTTTCTTT. It translates to CASSLQVDTEAFF.

V and J are TRBV7-6 and TRBJ2-1; no clear D gene. The CDR3 is 16 amino acids. V was pared by 3 bases and J by 0 bases, with 12 bases between. CDR1 is SGHVS and CDR2 is FNYEAQ in the germline V gene. The CDR3: CASSFSRASSYNEQFF. CDR3 DNA: TGTGCCAGCAGCTTTTCCCGGGCGAGCTCCTACAATGAGCAGTTCTTC.

V and J are TRBV20-1 and TRBJ1-1; D is undetermined. The V and J ends lost 5 bases and 2 bases respectively, with 15 bases between them. The germline CDR1 and CDR2 sequences are DFQATT and SNEGSKA (reference sequence). The CDR3 length is 14 residues. As DNA, the CDR3 is TGCAGTGCTCGATGGGCTTCGATTAACACTGAAGCTTTCTTT. As protein: CSARWASINTEAFF.